A single sample is the source of the 23 T cell receptor beta chains below, sequenced in a study of neurological immune-mediated disorders. MiXCR, run by TCRdb on the 5' RACE reads, gives a single entry per CDR3 protein. Of 65,000 to 85,000 distinct CDR3 sequences in the sample, 3% to 4% are singletons; the top ten hold more than 4%. The sample consisted of PBMCs. These receptors all come from a woman aged 45 to 65 with multiple sclerosis.

This clonotype was detected many times. The rearrangement uses TRBV4-2 and TRBJ2-2; no definite D call. Germline V gene data show CDR1 as LGHNA and CDR2 as YNFKEQ. The CDR3 sequence is 15 residues long. The germline V and J ends were trimmed by 1 base and 2 bases, with 8 bases remaining between them. The DNA of the CDR3 is TGTGCCAGCAGCCAAGGATTCATAAACACCGGGGAGCTGTTTTTT. Protein sequence: CASSQGFINTGELFF.

This clonotype was counted ten times or more. The chain couples TRBV20-1 to TRBJ2-7; TRBD2 matches 12 bases. The CDR3 is 15 residues long. The germline gives CDR1 DFQATT, CDR2 SNEGSKA (reference sequence). V gave up 2 bases and J gave up 5 bases; unmatched junction bases: 7. CDR3 in DNA: TGCAGTGCTAGACCCGGACTAGCGGGAAACCACGAGCAGTACTTC. This codes for CSARPGLAGNHEQYF.

About this clonotype itself: At one end the junction does not follow the germline gene, possibly because of a read error. The rearrangement joins TRBV4-1 to TRBJ1-5; D is possibly TRBD1 (5 bases). The CDR3 totals 15 residues. Germline CDR1 MGHRA, CDR2 YSYEKL. Here the CDR3 DNA reads TGCGCCAGCAGCCAAGGCGGGCAGGGCAATCAGCCCCAGAATTTT. Translating gives CASSQGGQGNQPQNF.

The J gene is TRBJ2-1, the V gene TRBV5-1, with unresolved D. The V and J ends lost 0 bases and 2 bases respectively, with 9 bases between them. The CDR3 has 15 amino acids. Germline V gene data show CDR1 as SGHRS and CDR2 as YFSETQ. CDR3 nucleotide sequence: TGCGCCAGCAGCTTGGACTTGATTACCTACAATGAGCAGTTCTTC. Residues: CASSLDLITYNEQFF.

This clonotype was seen repeatedly, ten times or more. The chain is built from TRBV27 and TRBJ1-1, with D possibly TRBD1 on 5 matching bases. The CDR3 totals 14 residues. Trimming left V 3 bases short and J 3 bases short, with 11 bases between. Germline assignment: CDR1 MNHEY and CDR2 SMNVEV (reference sequence). CDR3 bases: TGTGCCAGCAGTTTCAGGGTGGGGGACACTGAAGCTTTCTTT. Translation gives CASSFRVGDTEAFF.

The chain carries TRBV6-5 and TRBJ1-3, with TRBD1 matching over 7 bases. This CDR3 comprises 15 residues. CDR1 and CDR2 (germline): MNHEY, SVGAGI. The trim removed 5 bases at V and 3 bases at J, leaving 7 bases unmatched. The CDR3 region is CASSGPGTDGNTIYF. The CDR3 DNA reads TGTGCCAGCAGTGGGCCCGGGACAGATGGAAACACCATATATTTT.

In this sample, this clonotype turned up many times. The J gene is TRBJ2-1, the V gene TRBV9, with unresolved D. The CDR3 loop spans 13 amino acids. The V end lost 3 bases, the J end lost 8 bases, and 12 bases lay between the germline ends. Germline CDR1 and CDR2: SGDLS and YYNGEE. The CDR3 protein is CASSAPWKHEQFF. CDR3 DNA: TGTGCCAGCAGCGCCCCTTGGAAGCATGAGCAGTTCTTC. The complete variable domain, with remaining parts taken from reference TRBV9 and TRBJ2-1, reads DSGVTQTPKHLITATGQRVTLRCSPRSGDLSVYWYQQSLDQGLQFLIQYYNGEERAKGNILERFSAQQFPDLHSELNLSSLELGDSALYFCASSAPWKHEQFFGPGTRLTVL.

This clonotype was observed many times. The J gene is TRBJ2-3, the V gene TRBV28; 8 positions match TRBD2. The CDR3 runs to 16 residues. Germline CDR1 and CDR2: MDHEN and SYDVKM. With 6 bases clipped from V and 5 bases from J, the junction kept 13 bases outside the gene matches. Written as DNA, the CDR3 is TGTGCCAGCAGCCGATGGGGCGGGAGGCTGGGAGATACGCAGTATTTT. It codes for CASSRWGGRLGDTQYF.

This clonotype occurred many times. The chain joins TRBV2 to TRBJ2-2; no clear D. CDR1 and CDR2 from the germline V gene are SNHLY and FYNNEI. Trimming removed 4 bases at V and 1 base at J, with 4 bases between. The CDR3 spans 13 residues. This chain's CDR3 is CASSAMNTGELFF. CDR3 coding DNA: TGTGCCAGCAGTGCAATGAACACCGGGGAGCTGTTTTTT.

This clonotype occurred many times. This chain links TRBV27 with TRBJ2-3; the D gene is possibly TRBD1 (6 bases). V was cut by 3 bases and J by 11 bases, with 18 bases left in between. The CDR3 sequence is 14 residues long. The germline V gene encodes CDR1 MNHEY and CDR2 SMNVEV (reference sequence). The CDR3 region has the DNA TGTGCCAGCAGTTTTTACGGAACAGGGACACTGCAGTATTTT. It is translated as CASSFYGTGTLQYF.

This clonotype was seen repeatedly, ten times or more. The rearrangement links TRBV5-1 to TRBJ1-2; possibly TRBD1 for D (5 bases). CDR1 and CDR2 from the germline V gene are SGHRS and YFSETQ. The V end lost 0 bases, the J end lost 1 base, and 19 bases lay between the germline ends. CDR3 size: 18 residues. CDR3 nucleotides: TGCGCCAGCAGCTTGGCTTTACGGTCAGGGCGGGATAACTATGGCTACACCTTC. Protein: CASSLALRSGRDNYGYTF.

This clonotype was recorded many times. V usage is TRBV20-1 and J usage is TRBJ2-5; D uncertain. CDR3 length equals 13 residues. V lost 5 bases and J lost 5, with 15 bases in between. In germline, CDR1 is DFQATT, CDR2 SNEGSKA (reference sequence). The CDR3 DNA reads TGCAGTGCTCTTTTGTCTTTTGATGAGACCCAGTACTTC. Amino acids: CSALLSFDETQYF.

This clonotype was counted only a few times. The CDR3 sequence is CASSAYRVPYEQYF. Here the CDR3 DNA reads TGTGCCAGCAGCGCATACAGGGTTCCCTACGAGCAGTACTTC. The V call is TRBV7-2, the J call TRBJ2-7, with a tentative D call TRBD1 (6 bases). Germline CDR1 reads SGHTA; CDR2 reads FQGNSA. With 5 bases removed from V and 2 bases from J, the gap between germline ends came to 13 bases. This CDR3 is 14 amino acids long.

At least ten counts were recorded for this clonotype. V usage is TRBV27 and J usage is TRBJ1-1, with D unresolved. Germline V gene sequence: CDR1 MNHEY, CDR2 SMNVEV (reference sequence). The CDR3 loop spans 16 amino acids. Trimming removed 1 base from V and 1 base from J, with 13 bases in between. The CDR3 reads CASSLLGPAGNTEAFF. CDR3 DNA sequence: TGTGCCAGCAGTTTATTGGGCCCGGCCGGGAACACTGAAGCTTTCTTT.

This clonotype was seen repeatedly, ten times or more. This chain links TRBV12-3 or TRBV12-4 with TRBJ1-1; 7 nucleotides align to TRBD1. J was trimmed by 5 bases and V by 1 base; bases with no gene match: 13. The CDR3 totals 17 residues. CDR3 region: CASSLETGITLITEAFF. The CDR3 coding sequence is TGTGCCAGCAGTTTAGAGACAGGGATTACGCTCATTACTGAAGCTTTCTTT.

This clonotype was observed at least ten times. The chain couples TRBV7-9 to TRBJ2-1, with 9 nucleotides matching TRBD2. This CDR3 has 17 residues. CDR1 and CDR2 (germline): SEHNR, FQNEAQ (reference sequence). V lost 3 bases and J lost 7; bases outside the gene matches: 13. The CDR3 spells CASSFLSGASGTNEQFF. The CDR3 DNA is TGTGCCAGCAGCTTTCTCAGTGGGGCTAGCGGGACTAATGAGCAGTTCTTC.

This clonotype appeared many times. The chain combines TRBV6-5 with TRBJ1-2; TRBD1 is a possible D gene (5 bases). Deletions cut 9 bases from V and 1 base from J, with 15 bases between. The CDR3 covers 14 residues. Germline V gene data show CDR1 as MNHEY and CDR2 as SVGAGI. As DNA, the CDR3 is TGTGCCAGTCGAAGGGGTGCGGGTAACTATGGCTACACCTTC. Translating gives CASRRGAGNYGYTF.

Many counts were recorded for this clonotype. V and J are TRBV28 and TRBJ2-2, with 7 positions matching TRBD2. J gave up 6 bases and V 10 bases, and 11 bases lay outside the gene matches. The germline V gene encodes CDR1 MDHEN and CDR2 SYDVKM. CDR3 length: 14 residues. As DNA, the CDR3 is TGTGCCACCAGGACTGGGCGGGAGCCCGGGGAGCTGTTTTTT. This gives the protein CATRTGREPGELFF. The full variable domain, rest sourced from reference TRBV28 and TRBJ2-2, is DVKVTQSSRYLVKRTGEKVFLECVQDMDHENMFWYRQDPGLGLRLIYFSYDVKMKEKGDIPEGYSVSREKKERFSLILESASTNQTSMYLCATRTGREPGELFFGEGSRLTVL.

This clonotype was seen many times. The CDR3 sequence is CASSHLAGLNTGELFF. The CDR3 DNA sequence: TGTGCCAGCAGCCACTTAGCGGGACTGAACACCGGGGAGCTGTTTTTT. This chain uses TRBV7-3 with TRBJ2-2; 8 positions match TRBD2. The CDR3 contains 16 residues. Trimming took 5 bases from V and 1 from J; bases not matched to a gene: 6. Germline-derived CDR1 and CDR2 are SGHTA and FQGTGA. Using reference TRBV7-3 and TRBJ2-2 for the parts outside the CDR3, the full variable domain is GAGVSQTPSNKVTEKGKYVELRCDPISGHTALYWYRQSLGQGPEFLIYFQGTGAADDSGLPNDRFFAVRPEGSVSTLKIQRTERGDSAVYLCASSHLAGLNTGELFFGEGSRLTVL.

This clonotype came up many times. The chain combines TRBV12-3 or TRBV12-4 with TRBJ2-5; 14 bases agree with TRBD2. CDR3 size: 16 residues. V was clipped by 5 bases and J by 6 bases; unmatched bases: 8. DNA for the CDR3: TGTGCCAGCAGTCCCGGACTAGCGGGAGGTGGAAAGACCCAGTACTTC. This translates into CASSPGLAGGGKTQYF.

This clonotype was seen repeatedly, ten times or more. The V call is TRBV28, the J call TRBJ1-2, with unresolved D. Germline-derived CDR1 and CDR2 are MDHEN and SYDVKM. The CDR3 runs to 13 residues. The V and J ends lost 2 bases and 7 bases respectively, with 11 bases between them. The CDR3 here is CASSLRWMRGYTF. Here the CDR3 DNA reads TGTGCCAGCAGTTTAAGGTGGATGCGTGGCTACACCTTC.

This clonotype has ten or more counts. The V call is TRBV5-1, the J call TRBJ1-4, with TRBD1 identical over 9 bases. J was trimmed by 5 bases and V by 3 bases; bases with no gene match: 5. CDR3 size: 15 residues. The germline CDR1 and CDR2 sequences are SGHRS and YFSETQ. CDR3 sequence reads: CASSSGDRDNEKLFF. CDR3 bases: TGCGCCAGCAGCTCGGGGGACAGGGACAATGAAAAACTGTTTTTT.

This clonotype has ten or more counts. The chain is built from TRBV6-5 and TRBJ2-7, with D tentatively TRBD2 (5 bases). This CDR3 is built from 14 residues. Germline V gene data show CDR1 as MNHEY and CDR2 as SVGAGI. The V and J ends lost 6 bases and 5 bases respectively, with 17 bases between them. The CDR3 here is CASSRRGLEDEQYF. The CDR3 nucleotides are TGTGCCAGCAGCCGTCGTGGCCTGGAGGACGAGCAGTACTTC.